The subject of this entry is one TCR beta chain. RNA was extracted with the RNeasy kit, and a quantity of about 0.45 to 1 ug was reverse transcribed using random hexamers. TCRdb re-called the immunoSEQ multiplex PCR reads with MiXCR, one entry per CDR3 protein. The sample holds some 110,000 distinct CDR3 sequences, roughly 94% seen once. CDR1 is MGHRA and CDR2 is YSYEKL in the germline V gene. This CDR3 has 17 amino acids. V was pared by 0 bases and J by 4 bases, with 18 bases between. The sample comes from a study of CD8 T cells in Susac syndrome. The source of this sequence is a human donor with Susac syndrome. What was sequenced was CD8+ T cells from PBMCs. This sequence joins TRBV4-1 and TRBJ2-5; tentatively, D is TRBD1 or TRBD2 (5 bases each). The CDR3 spells CASSQDPPTAVGETQYF. The CDR3 coding sequence is TGCGCCAGCAGCCAAGACCCACCGACAGCGGTGGGAGAGACCCAGTACTTC.